Below, 5 T cell receptor beta chains from the same sample are listed, as sequenced in a study of a mutant IDH1 vaccine in newly diagnosed glioma. TCRdb's table, derived via immunoSEQ multiplex PCR, lists solely in-frame clones and lacks some. The sample has about 68,000 clones; about four fifths are singletons. As to time point: baseline, week 1 (first vaccination visit). Treatment of the sample: pre-vaccination baseline after standard-of-care therapy. Sequenced here: PBMCs, sampled from a glioma patient treated with radiotherapy, temozolomide or both. Source of these receptors: a man aged 45 to 65 with glioma.

The chain employs TRBV9 and TRBJ2-2, with D maybe TRBD2 (5 bases). Germline assignment: CDR1 SGDLS and CDR2 YYNGEE. Trimming left V 1 base short and J 2 bases short, with 12 bases between. The CDR3 extends over 16 amino acids. The CDR3 protein is CASSVTDYPNTGELFF. The CDR3 bases are TGTGCCAGCAGCGTAACCGACTACCCTAACACCGGGGAGCTGTTTTTT.

The rearrangement joins TRBV30 to TRBJ2-7, with D maybe TRBD2 (6 bases). CDR1 and CDR2 from the germline V gene are GTSNPN and SVGIG (reference sequence). Deletions cut 3 bases from V and 1 base from J, with 16 bases between. This CDR3 is built from 15 residues. CDR3 protein: CAWRAGQTLSYEQYF. CDR3 bases: TGTGCCTGGAGAGCGGGCCAAACCCTTTCCTACGAGCAGTACTTC. Supplemented by reference TRBV30 and TRBJ2-7, the full variable domain reads SQTIHQWPATLVQPVGSPLSLECTVEGTSNPNLYWYRQAAGRGLQLLFYSVGIGQISSEVPQNLSASRPQDRQFILSSKKLLLSDSGFYLCAWRAGQTLSYEQYFGPGTRLTVT.

The chain's CDR3 is CASSLGQETQYF. For the CDR3, the DNA is TGTGCCAGCAGCTTGGGGCAAGAGACCCAGTACTTC. The chain has TRBV7-2 and TRBJ2-5; D not resolved. Trimming removed 3 bases from V and 2 bases from J, with 4 bases in between. CDR1 and CDR2 from the germline V gene are SGHTA and FQGNSA. CDR3 length: 12 amino acids.

The chain combines TRBV29-1 with TRBJ2-2, with D uncertain. The CDR3 spans 13 residues. The germline V gene has CDR1 SQVTM and CDR2 ANQGSEA. V lost 6 bases to trimming and J lost 6 bases, with 14 bases between them. The CDR3 sequence: CSVARGSAGELFF. In DNA form, the CDR3 reads TGCAGCGTCGCTCGTGGGTCGGCCGGGGAGCTGTTTTTT.

The genes are TRBV5-4 and TRBJ2-2; 7 nucleotides agree with TRBD1. The junction had 4 bases not matched to a gene; V was cut back by 4 bases and J by 1 base. Looked up from germline, CDR1 is SGHNT and CDR2 is YYREEE (reference sequence). The CDR3 runs to 15 residues. Here the CDR3 DNA reads TGTGCCAGCAGCATCCGACAGGGGAACACCGGGGAGCTGTTTTTT. As protein: CASSIRQGNTGELFF.